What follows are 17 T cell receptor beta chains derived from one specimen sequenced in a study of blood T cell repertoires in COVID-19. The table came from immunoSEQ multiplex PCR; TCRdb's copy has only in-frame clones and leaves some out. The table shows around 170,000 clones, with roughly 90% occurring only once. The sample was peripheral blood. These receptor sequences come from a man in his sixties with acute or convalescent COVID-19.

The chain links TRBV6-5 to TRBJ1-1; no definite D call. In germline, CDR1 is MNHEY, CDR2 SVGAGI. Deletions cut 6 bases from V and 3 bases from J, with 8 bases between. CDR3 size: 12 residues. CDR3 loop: CASSRAHTEAFF. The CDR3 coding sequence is TGTGCCAGCAGCCGAGCCCACACTGAAGCTTTCTTT.

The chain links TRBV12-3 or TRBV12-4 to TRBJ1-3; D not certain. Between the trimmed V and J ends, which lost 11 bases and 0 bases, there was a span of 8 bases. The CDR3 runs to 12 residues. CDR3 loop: CAFRDSGNTIYF. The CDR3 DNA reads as TGTGCCTTCCGGGACTCTGGAAACACCATATATTTT.

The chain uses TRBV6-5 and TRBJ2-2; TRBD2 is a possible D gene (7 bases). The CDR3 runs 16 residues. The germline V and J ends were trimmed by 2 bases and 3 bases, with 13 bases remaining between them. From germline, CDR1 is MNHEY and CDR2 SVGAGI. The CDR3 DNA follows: TGTGCCAGCAGTTACGGGGGGGCTTCCTACACCGGGGAGCTGTTTTTT. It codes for CASSYGGASYTGELFF.

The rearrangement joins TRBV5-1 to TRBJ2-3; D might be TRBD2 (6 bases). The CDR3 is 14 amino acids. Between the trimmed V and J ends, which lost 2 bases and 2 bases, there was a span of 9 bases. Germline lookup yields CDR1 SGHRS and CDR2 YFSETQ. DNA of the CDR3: TGCGCCAGCAGCTTTAGCGGCTACACAGATACGCAGTATTTT. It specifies CASSFSGYTDTQYF.

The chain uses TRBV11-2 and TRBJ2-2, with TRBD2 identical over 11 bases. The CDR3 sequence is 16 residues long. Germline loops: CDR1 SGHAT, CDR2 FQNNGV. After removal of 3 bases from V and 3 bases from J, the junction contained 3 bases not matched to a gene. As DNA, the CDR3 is TGTGCCAGCAGCTTCGGGACTAGCGGCTACACCGGGGAGCTGTTTTTT. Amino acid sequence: CASSFGTSGYTGELFF.

The DNA for the CDR3 is TGCGCCAGCAGTATGGGGGACACGGGACTAGTCTCATCAGATACGCAGTATTTT. This translates into CASSMGDTGLVSSDTQYF. The chain is built from TRBV5-1 and TRBJ2-3, with 8 bases matching TRBD2. In germline, CDR1 is SGHRS, CDR2 YFSETQ. V was pared by 5 bases and J by 4 bases, with 18 bases of the junction left unmatched. The CDR3 spans 18 residues. The entire variable domain, with the rest obtained from reference TRBV5-1 and TRBJ2-3, is as follows: KAGVTQTPRYLIKTRGQQVTLSCSPISGHRSVSWYQQTPGQGLQFLFEYFSETQRNKGNFPGRFSGRQFSNSRSEMNVSTLELGDSALYLCASSMGDTGLVSSDTQYFGPGTRLTVL.

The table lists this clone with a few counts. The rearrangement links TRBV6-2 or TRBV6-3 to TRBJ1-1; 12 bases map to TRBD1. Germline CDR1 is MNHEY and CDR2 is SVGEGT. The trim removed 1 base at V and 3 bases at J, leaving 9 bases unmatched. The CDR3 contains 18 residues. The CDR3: CASSYLPGQGAMDTEAFF. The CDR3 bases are TGTGCCAGCAGTTACTTACCGGGACAGGGGGCTATGGACACTGAAGCTTTCTTT.

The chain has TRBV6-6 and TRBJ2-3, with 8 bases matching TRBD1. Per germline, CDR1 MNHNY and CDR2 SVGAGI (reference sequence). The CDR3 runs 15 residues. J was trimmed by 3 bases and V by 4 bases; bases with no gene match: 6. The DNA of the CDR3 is TGTGCCAGCAGTTCGCACAGGGGGATGACAGATACGCAGTATTTT. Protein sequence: CASSSHRGMTDTQYF.

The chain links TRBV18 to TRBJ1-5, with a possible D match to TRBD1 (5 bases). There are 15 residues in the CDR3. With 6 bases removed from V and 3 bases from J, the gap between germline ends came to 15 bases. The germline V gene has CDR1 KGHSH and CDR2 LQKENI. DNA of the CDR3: TGTGCCAGCTCCAAGGACACGCCCCCCAATCAGCCCCAGCATTTT. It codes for CASSKDTPPNQPQHF.

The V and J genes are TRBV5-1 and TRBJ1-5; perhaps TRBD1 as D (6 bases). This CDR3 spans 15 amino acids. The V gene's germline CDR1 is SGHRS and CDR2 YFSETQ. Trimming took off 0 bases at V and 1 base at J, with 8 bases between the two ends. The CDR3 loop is CASSLGQASNQPQHF. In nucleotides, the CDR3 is TGCGCCAGCAGCTTGGGACAGGCGAGCAATCAGCCCCAGCATTTT.

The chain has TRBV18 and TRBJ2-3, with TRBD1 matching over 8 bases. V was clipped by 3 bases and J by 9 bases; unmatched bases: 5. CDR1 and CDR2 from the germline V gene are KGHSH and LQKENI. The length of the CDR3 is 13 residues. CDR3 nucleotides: TGTGCCAGCTCACCCGCAGGGGGCGAAACGCAGTATTTT. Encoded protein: CASSPAGGETQYF.

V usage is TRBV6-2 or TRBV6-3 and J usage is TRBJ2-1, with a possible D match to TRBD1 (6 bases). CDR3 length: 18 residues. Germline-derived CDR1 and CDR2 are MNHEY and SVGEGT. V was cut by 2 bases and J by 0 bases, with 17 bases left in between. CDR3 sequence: CASSYPNGTLSSYNEQFF. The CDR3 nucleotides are TGTGCCAGCAGTTACCCGAACGGGACACTCAGCTCCTACAATGAGCAGTTCTTC.

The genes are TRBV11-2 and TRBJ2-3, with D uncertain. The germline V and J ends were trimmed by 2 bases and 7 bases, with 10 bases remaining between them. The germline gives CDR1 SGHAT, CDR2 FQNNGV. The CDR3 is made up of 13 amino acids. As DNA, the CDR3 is TGTGCCAGCAGCTTATCGGCGAGGAATACGCAGTATTTT. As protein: CASSLSARNTQYF.

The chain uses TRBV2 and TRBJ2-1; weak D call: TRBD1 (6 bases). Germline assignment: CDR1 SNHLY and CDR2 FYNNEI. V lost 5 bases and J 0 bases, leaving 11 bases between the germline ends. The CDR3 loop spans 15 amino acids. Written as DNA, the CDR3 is TGTGCCAGCAGTTCACAGGGTAGCTCCTACAATGAGCAGTTCTTC. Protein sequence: CASSSQGSSYNEQFF.

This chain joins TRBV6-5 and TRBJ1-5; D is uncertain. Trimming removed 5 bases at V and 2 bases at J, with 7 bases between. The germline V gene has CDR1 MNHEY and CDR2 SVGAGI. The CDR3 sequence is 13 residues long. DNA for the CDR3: TGTGCCAGCAGTCCAGGCCGCAATCAGCCCCAGCATTTT. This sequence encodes CASSPGRNQPQHF.

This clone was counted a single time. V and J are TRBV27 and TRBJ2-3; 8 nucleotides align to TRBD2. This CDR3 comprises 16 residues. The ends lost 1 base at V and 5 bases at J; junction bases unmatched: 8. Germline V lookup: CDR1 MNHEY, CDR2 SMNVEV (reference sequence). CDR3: CASSLFVAGYLDTQYF. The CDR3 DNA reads TGTGCCAGCAGTTTATTTGTAGCGGGGTACCTAGATACGCAGTATTTT.

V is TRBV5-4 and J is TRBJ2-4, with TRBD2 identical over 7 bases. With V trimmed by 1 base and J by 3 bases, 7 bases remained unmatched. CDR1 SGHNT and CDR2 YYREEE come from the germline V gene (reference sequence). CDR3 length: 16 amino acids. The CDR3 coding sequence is TGTGCCAGCAGCTTGTGGGCTAGCGGAAACAAAAACATTCAGTACTTC. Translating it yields CASSLWASGNKNIQYF.